These 20 T cell receptor beta chains share one sample of origin, sequenced in a study of glioma-infiltrating T cells (dated by TCRdb to the mid-2010s). For sequencing, an Illumina MiSeq was employed. The iRepertoire nested amplicon-rescue multiplex PCR (arm-PCR) platform was used to amplify TCR alpha and beta CDR3 regions from RNA. TCRdb passed the public sequencing reads through fastp at Q25 and MiXCR, retaining productive beta sequences. All rows with the same CDR3 protein become a single entry with the most common DNA and genes. The sample has about 94,000 distinct CDR3 sequences on record, about a quarter of them singletons. About 6.7% of the sample is held by the ten biggest clonotypes. The sample taken for sequencing was glioma tissue, nonneoplastic brain tissue, or PBMCs (not recorded which). The source of these receptors is a human donor with low-grade glioma or glioblastoma, undergoing nonglioma brain surgery, or in good health (not recorded which).

This clonotype was observed a handful of times. The chain uses TRBV29-1 and TRBJ1-2; D is undetermined. The V end was cut by 4 bases, the J end by 4 bases, with 10 bases between. CDR1 and CDR2 (germline): SQVTM, ANQGSEA. This CDR3 has 12 amino acids. CDR3 sequence reads: CSVVSPPYGYTF. The CDR3 DNA reads TGCAGCGTTGTAAGCCCCCCCTATGGCTACACCTTC.

In its sample, this clonotype was seen many times. This chain joins TRBV7-6 and TRBJ2-3, with 7 bases fitting TRBD2. Trimming removed 0 bases from V and 0 bases from J; junction bases left unmatched: 9. The germline V gene encodes CDR1 SGHVS and CDR2 FNYEAQ. There are 18 residues in the CDR3. CDR3 bases: TGTGCCAGCAGCTTAGCTCAACTAGCGCCAAGTAGCACAGATACGCAGTATTTT. Translated, it gives CASSLAQLAPSSTDTQYF.

The rearrangement uses TRBV3-1 and TRBJ2-2; no reliable D call. CDR3 length: 14 residues. The V and J ends lost 4 bases and 3 bases respectively, with 9 bases between them. Germline CDR1 is LGHDT and CDR2 is YNNKEL (reference sequence). CDR3 nucleotides: TGTGCCAGCAGCCGAGGCCAGTACACCGGGGAGCTGTTTTTT. Amino acid sequence: CASSRGQYTGELFF.

The gene calls are TRBV12-3 or TRBV12-4 and TRBJ2-1; 14 bases are shared with TRBD2. There are 21 residues in the CDR3. V lost 2 bases and J lost 3; bases outside the gene matches: 15. The CDR3 reads CASSLPSGLAGVEVFYNEQFF. CDR3 coding DNA: TGTGCCAGCAGTTTACCCTCGGGACTAGCGGGAGTAGAAGTTTTCTACAATGAGCAGTTCTTC.

This clonotype was seen ten or more times. The rearrangement uses TRBV2 and TRBJ2-6, with D hard to call. The CDR3 spans 16 residues. From germline, CDR1 is SNHLY and CDR2 FYNNEI. V was pared by 0 bases and J by 0 bases, with 6 bases between. This chain's CDR3 is CASSEAAGSGANVLTF. The CDR3 region has the DNA TGTGCCAGCAGTGAAGCAGCCGGCTCTGGGGCCAACGTCCTGACTTTC.

Comments on this clonotype: A much larger clone lies one base from this, so it may be a read error. The V call is TRBV5-4, the J call TRBJ2-5; 10 nucleotides agree with TRBD1. From germline, CDR1 is SGHNT and CDR2 YYREEE (reference sequence). CDR3 length equals 15 residues. The CDR3 DNA follows: TGTACCAGCAGCTTGGGACAGGGGAGGGAAGAGACCCAGTACTTC. Amino acid sequence: CTSSLGQGREETQYF.

The chain carries TRBV3-1 and TRBJ2-7, with TRBD2 as a possible D gene (5 bases). The CDR3 contains 15 residues. The germline CDR1 and CDR2 sequences are LGHDT and YNNKEL (reference sequence). V lost 0 bases and J lost 7, with 16 bases in between. The CDR3 is CASSQDSGSSREQYF. In nucleotides, the CDR3 is TGTGCCAGCAGCCAAGATTCGGGGAGCTCAAGGGAGCAGTACTTC.

This clonotype was detected ten times or more. The chain recombines TRBV18 with TRBJ2-4; unclear D gene. Germline V lookup: CDR1 KGHSH, CDR2 LQKENI. This CDR3 is 15 amino acids long. V lost 2 bases and J lost 0, with 8 bases in between. CDR3 sequence: CASSPRLPAKNIQYF. The CDR3 nucleotides are TGTGCCAGCTCACCAAGACTGCCAGCCAAAAACATTCAGTACTTC.

Concerning this clonotype: A much larger clone differs from this one at a single base, so this may be a read error. The chain combines TRBV7-6 with TRBJ1-3, with no clear D. The length of the CDR3 is 14 residues. The V end was cut by 5 bases, the J end by 4 bases, with 12 bases between. Germline CDR1 reads SGHVS; CDR2 reads FNYEAQ. The CDR3 loop is CASSPWAAGNTIYF. The CDR3 DNA reads TGTGCCAGCAGCCCCTGGGCAGCAGGAAACACCATATATTTT.

The chain combines TRBV7-9 with TRBJ1-1, with unresolved D. Germline CDR1 reads SEHNR; CDR2 reads FQNEAQ (reference sequence). CDR3 length equals 13 residues. V lost 5 bases and J 1 base, leaving 8 bases between the germline ends. CDR3 DNA: TGTGCCAGCAGCCTAAAATCGAACACTGAAGCTTTCTTT. Translation: CASSLKSNTEAFF.

This clonotype was detected ten times or more. The chain links TRBV10-2 to TRBJ2-7; 9 bases line up with TRBD1. Germline CDR1 and CDR2: WSHSY and SAAADI. The CDR3 has 15 residues. V trimming: 6 bases; J trimming: 2 bases; junction bases outside the gene matches: 8. CDR3 DNA sequence: TGCGCCAGCAGCCACGGACAGGGGCCTCCCTACGAGCAGTACTTC. Amino acid sequence: CASSHGQGPPYEQYF.

The gene calls are TRBV19 and TRBJ1-4, with D perhaps matching TRBD1 (6 bases). Trimming left V 4 bases short and J 5 bases short, with 11 bases between. This CDR3 has 14 residues. In germline, CDR1 is LNHDA, CDR2 SQIVND (reference sequence). The DNA for the CDR3 is TGTGCCAGTAGTAGCGGACAGAAGAATGAAAAACTGTTTTTT. It encodes CASSSGQKNEKLFF. The whole variable domain, filled in from reference TRBV19 and TRBJ1-4, reads DGGITQSPKYLFRKEGQNVTLSCEQNLNHDAMYWYRQDPGQGLRLIYYSQIVNDFQKGDIAEGYSVSREKKESFPLTVTSAQKNPTAFYLCASSSGQKNEKLFFGSGTQLSVL.

This clonotype occurred many times. This chain uses TRBV19 with TRBJ2-3; possibly TRBD2 for D (6 bases). V was clipped by 4 bases and J by 7 bases, with 21 bases between them. CDR3 length: 16 residues. CDR1 LNHDA and CDR2 SQIVND come from the germline V gene (reference sequence). CDR3 sequence (DNA): TGTGCCAGTAGTAGACAGCCGGGACTCAATTCCCATACGCAGTATTTT. Translating gives CASSRQPGLNSHTQYF. The full variable domain, its missing parts supplied by reference TRBV19 and TRBJ2-3, is DGGITQSPKYLFRKEGQNVTLSCEQNLNHDAMYWYRQDPGQGLRLIYYSQIVNDFQKGDIAEGYSVSREKKESFPLTVTSAQKNPTAFYLCASSRQPGLNSHTQYFGPGTRLTVL.

The chain couples TRBV11-2 to TRBJ2-1, with TRBD2 identical over 7 bases. Germline loops: CDR1 SGHAT, CDR2 FQNNGV. The J segment lost 2 bases and the V segment lost 1 base, leaving 2 bases of the junction unmatched. CDR3 length: 15 amino acids. CDR3 loop: CASSLVGGAYNEQFF. The DNA of the CDR3 is TGTGCCAGCAGCTTAGTGGGGGGGGCCTACAATGAGCAGTTCTTC.

There are many counts of this clonotype. V is TRBV7-9 and J is TRBJ2-4; no definite D call. Germline CDR1 and CDR2: SEHNR and FQNEAQ (reference sequence). The CDR3 length is 17 residues. Trimming shortened V by 3 bases and J by 0 bases, and 15 bases separated the two germline ends. CDR3 in DNA: TGTGCCAGCAGCTTTGTGAACGGATCGTTAGCCAAAAACATTCAGTACTTC. It encodes CASSFVNGSLAKNIQYF.

This clonotype was detected only a few times. With a much larger clone just one base away, this may be a read error. This chain joins TRBV6-1 and TRBJ1-1; no clear D gene. This CDR3 comprises 16 residues. Trimming removed 4 bases at V and 0 bases at J, with 15 bases between. Per the germline V gene, CDR1 is MNHNS and CDR2 is SASEGT. This CDR3 reads CASSGAYSRMNTEAFF. As DNA, the CDR3 is TGTGCCAGCAGTGGGGCCTATTCCCGAATGAACACTGAAGCTTTCTTT.

Details on this clonotype: The junction does not match germline at one end; this may be a read error. V is TRBV7-2 and J is TRBJ2-5; D ambiguous. The germline gives CDR1 SGHTA, CDR2 FQGNSA. The CDR3 is made up of 15 amino acids. In DNA form, the CDR3 reads TGCGCCAGCAGCTTGGATGGCAGGAGCCAAGAGACCCAGTACTTC. This translates into CASSLDGRSQETQYF.

The rearrangement uses TRBV11-2 and TRBJ2-3; no clear D. The germline CDR1 and CDR2 sequences are SGHAT and FQNNGV. The CDR3 sequence is 12 residues long. The ends were cut back, 0 bases at V and 5 bases at J, with 3 bases in the middle. The CDR3 DNA follows: TGTGCCAGCAGCTTAGAGCTAGATACGCAGTATTTT. Translating it yields CASSLELDTQYF.

The chain carries TRBV10-3 and TRBJ2-5; tentative D call: TRBD2 (5 bases). V lost 10 bases, J lost 2 bases, and 14 bases lay in between. CDR3 length: 13 residues. Germline V CDR1 and CDR2: ENHRY, SYGVKD. The CDR3 DNA sequence: TGTGCCACTCAATGGCGGGTACAAGAGACCCAGTACTTC. Its protein is CATQWRVQETQYF.

This clonotype was observed a few times. V usage is TRBV18 and J usage is TRBJ2-3; 7 nucleotides line up with TRBD1. The J segment lost 5 bases and the V segment lost 3 bases, leaving 14 bases of the junction unmatched. This CDR3 has 17 amino acids. Germline V gene lookup returns CDR1 KGHSH and CDR2 LQKENI. The CDR3 nucleotides read TGTGCCAGCTCACCTTTATCCCACGGGACAGAGAAAGATACGCAGTATTTT. Protein sequence: CASSPLSHGTEKDTQYF. The variable domain in full, completed from reference TRBV18 and TRBJ2-3, reads NAGVMQNPRHLVRRRGQEARLRCSPMKGHSHVYWYRQLPEEGLKFMVYLQKENIIDESGMPKERFSAEFPKEGPSILRIQQVVRGDSAAYFCASSPLSHGTEKDTQYFGPGTRLTVL.